The entry that follows covers one TCR beta chain sequence. This clone was recorded once. Its target antigen remains unknown. No much larger clone is present one base from it, and per-base qualities are unavailable. TCRbeta CDR3 regions were amplified from genomic DNA using the immunoSEQ Assay, a bias-controlled multiplex PCR. The authors' analysis ran thus. The number of nucleated cells in each sample was estimated from the amplification of reference gene primers within the assay. Sequence reads were collapsed and filtered to measure the absolute abundance of every unique TCRbeta CDR3 rearrangement. For each sample, productive Simpson clonality was calculated by taking the square root of Simpson's diversity index across productive rearrangements. TCRdb took this table from immuneACCESS and kept in-frame rearrangements with V and J called. Such tables lack part of the clones; where checked against another copy, unresolved V genes explain under half of the gap, and the rest is unexplained. V, J and clone size were drawn from that table, and D and trimming were deduced from the DNA. This sample is represented by about 150,000 clones; roughly three quarters of them were singletons. The top ten clones comprise 8.6% of the sample.

Collaborating institutions collected whole blood in K2EDTA tubes following their own protocols. For TCRbeta analysis, collaborators shipped samples in one of three forms: frozen whole blood, isolated PBMCs, or DNA extracted from either of those sample types. These data belong to a study of blood T cell repertoires in COVID-19 (dated by TCRdb to about 2020). General notes on the study: The collaborator samples originated in the United States, Italy and Spain and spanned the acute and convalescent phases of COVID-19. The prospective study material was composed of cDNA or gDNA derived from T cells, B-cell-depleted T cells, or PBMCs. The dataset comprised deeply sampled blood TCRbeta repertoires from subjects exposed to, actively infected with, or recovered from COVID-19. A freely available public database, intended as a resource for researchers studying the immune response to SARS-CoV-2, is where the repertoires were released. The samples were drawn from two sources: the first 160 participants of the ongoing ImmuneRACE study, and about 1,300 subjects contributed by 6 global collaborators. Nearly every sample came with metadata listing a de-identified subject ID, COVID-19 status, age in years and sex. HLA class I and class II types, where available, came from metadata supplied by the sample provider rather than from assay-based typing.

What the authors observed across the whole study: The quantity of clinical and demographic metadata differed by source and by participant and was supplied without curation.

This TCR was recovered from a man in his fifties with active or convalescent COVID-19. Sequencing was carried out using peripheral blood.

The nucleotides are TGTGCCAGCAGCTTAGAGGGCAGCGTAACCACAGATACGCAGTATTTT. Translated, this is CASSLEGSVTTDTQYF. Recombination linked TRBV7-3 to TRBJ2-3; the best D guess is TRBD2, with 5 bases matching. Including cysteine and phenylalanine, the CDR3 has 16 amino acids. Only the CDR3 region is kept as DNA, spanning 48 bases read in frame from base 1. CDR1 and CDR2, per the germline V gene, are SGHTA and FQGTGA. Trimming at the junction amounts to 2 bases on V and 2 bases on J, and the germline ends lie 14 bases apart.